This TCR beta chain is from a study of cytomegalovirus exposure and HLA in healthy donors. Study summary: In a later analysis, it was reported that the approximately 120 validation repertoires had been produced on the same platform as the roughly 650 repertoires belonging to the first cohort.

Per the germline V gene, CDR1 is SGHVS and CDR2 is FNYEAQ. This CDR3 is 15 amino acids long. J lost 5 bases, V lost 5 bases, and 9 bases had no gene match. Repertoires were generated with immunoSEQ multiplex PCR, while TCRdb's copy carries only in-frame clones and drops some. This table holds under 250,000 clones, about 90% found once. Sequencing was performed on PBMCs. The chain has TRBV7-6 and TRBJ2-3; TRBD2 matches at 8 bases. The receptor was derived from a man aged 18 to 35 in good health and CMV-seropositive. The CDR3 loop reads CASSPAGVRRDTQYF. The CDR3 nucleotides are TGTGCCAGCAGCCCAGCGGGAGTAAGGAGAGATACGCAGTATTTT.